This T cell receptor (beta chain) was sequenced for a study of early T cells in non-severe SARS-CoV-2 infection. TCRdb passed the 5' RACE reads through MiXCR, listing each CDR3 protein once. Among 90,000 to 120,000 distinct CDR3 sequences, over 8.5% were seen once, and the ten largest hold approximately 6.9%. General observations from the study: Clonotype matching in VDJdb favored anti-spike CD8 responses and did not capture private and CD4 specificities.

Trimming cost V 6 bases and J 4 bases, with 18 bases left between them. This CDR3 has 16 amino acids. On this clonotype itself: As yet, its antigen is unknown. It may be a read error: a sequence one base away is much more abundant.

The source material was whole blood. This clonotype was sampled from an adult who was a healthcare worker with PCR-confirmed SARS-CoV-2 infection or an uninfected control (not recorded which). The chain is built from TRBV12-3 or TRBV12-4 and TRBJ2-2, with D possibly TRBD1 on 5 matching bases. CDR3 coding DNA: TGTGCCAGCAGCCCCGGCAGGGCGATCTCCACCGGGGAGCTGTTTTTT. Its translation: CASSPGRAISTGELFF.